This T cell receptor beta chain derives from a study of T-cell reconstitution after alpha-beta-depleted transplantation in children. Study-wide results and limits: There were some patients whose high TCRbeta diversity at day 60 came from surviving recipient T cells and thymic progenitors. Most T-cell counts and diversity one year after the transplant came from T cells that were newly produced.

Unique molecular identifiers were incorporated into the prepared TCRbeta library. One entry per CDR3 protein, called by TCRdb with MiXCR from the PCR reads. Among 700,000 or so distinct CDR3 sequences, about an eighth were seen once, and the ten largest hold 0.79%. Of note for this clonotype: Antigen specificity is unknown.

This CDR3 has 15 residues. Germline CDR1 and CDR2: MNHEY and SMNVEV (reference sequence). Trimming left V 5 bases short and J 6 bases short, with 19 bases between. This chain joins TRBV27 and TRBJ1-2, with D tentatively TRBD1 (6 bases). The sample in question was PBMCs, obtained before TCRalphabeta/CD19-depleted stem cell transplant. This TCR came from a girl aged 2-15 years with congenital amegakaryocytic thrombocytopenia, due to receive a stem cell transplant. The CDR3, as DNA: TGTGCCAGCAGTCCCATCGGGGGGCATAGCCATGGCTACACCTTC. Amino acids: CASSPIGGHSHGYTF.